What follows is one T cell receptor (beta chain) and its context. TCRdb used MiXCR to reprocess the RT-PCR reads, holding one entry per CDR3 protein. The data hold about 540,000 distinct CDR3 sequences, with under 30% observed a single time. The germline V and J ends were trimmed by 4 bases and 1 base, with 10 bases remaining between them. The CDR3 totals 13 residues. Germline CDR1 SQVTM, CDR2 ANQGSEA. The data derive from a study of response to subunit inactivated influenza vaccine. These sequences were also reported in another study, on T cells expressing NK-cell markers. That work states: Scientists made TCR beta cDNA using 5'RACE template switching with UMIs. Each TCR beta repertoire originated in sorted T cells that were CD3+CD56+NKG2C+, CD3+CD56+NKG2C- or CD3+CD56-NKG2C+.

The receptor comes from a man aged 50 to 59 who received an inactivated influenza vaccine. V is TRBV29-1 and J is TRBJ2-5; no clear D gene. The sample consisted of CD4+ T cells sorted from PBMCs, taken 11 to 12 days after vaccination. The CDR3 region has the DNA TGCAGCGTTGGGGGTCTGACCCAAGAGACCCAGTACTTC. Protein: CSVGGLTQETQYF.